This TCR beta chain was sequenced in a study of blood T cell repertoires in COVID-19 (dated by TCRdb to 2018 to 2021). Background on the whole study: Samples covering the acute and convalescent phases of COVID-19 were provided by collaborators in the United States, Italy and Spain. Where available, HLA class I and class II types were taken from metadata supplied by the sample provider and were not determined by assay-based typing. Nearly every sample came with metadata listing a de-identified subject ID, COVID-19 status, age in years and sex. The repertoires were released in a freely available public database intended as a resource for research on the immune response to SARS-CoV-2. Deeply sampled blood TCRbeta repertoires from subjects exposed to, actively infected with, or recovered from COVID-19 were included in the dataset. The prospective study material was composed of cDNA or gDNA derived from T cells, B-cell-depleted T cells, or PBMCs. Samples were obtained from the ongoing ImmuneRACE study (first 160 participants) and from about 1,300 subjects provided by 6 global collaborators. Here is what the overall study found, with its caveats: Clinical and demographic metadata were provided uncurated, with the amount varying by source and participant.

Each collaborating institution followed its own protocols to collect whole blood in K2EDTA tubes. For TCRbeta analysis, collaborators shipped samples as frozen whole blood, isolated PBMCs, or DNA extracted from either of those sample types. V ends up 7 bases short and J 4 bases short, with an unmatched junction base count of 8. The germline V gene (reference sequence) yields LNHDA for CDR1 and SQIVND for CDR2. Reading from cysteine to phenylalanine, the CDR3 counts 14 amino acids. Only the CDR3 DNA is retained, 42 bases long and in frame from the first base. This clone was seen just once. It lacks a known antigen. Base qualities were left out, and no much larger clone turns up one base away. TCRbeta CDR3 regions were amplified from genomic DNA using the immunoSEQ Assay, a bias-controlled multiplex PCR. The authors' pipeline ran thus. Within the assay, amplification of reference gene primers was used to estimate how many nucleated cells each sample contained. Sequence reads were collapsed and filtered to measure the absolute abundance of every unique TCRbeta CDR3 rearrangement. For each sample, productive Simpson clonality was calculated as the square root of Simpson's diversity index over productive rearrangements. This immuneACCESS table, as held by TCRdb, lists in-frame sequences with V and J called but not all clones. Of the missing ones, under half trace to an unresolved V gene in checked studies; the others have no known cause. V and J calls plus clone size are reproduced from that table; the DNA served to infer D and trimming. The sample includes approximately 210,000 clones, with 80% to 85% observed a single time. Around 20% of the sample comes from the top ten.

Specimen: peripheral blood. The chain is encoded by TRBV19 joined to TRBJ1-2, with 8 junctional bases fitting TRBD1. This receptor was taken from a man aged 25 to 45 with active or convalescent COVID-19. The CDR3 region: CASTAGGAGYGYTF. The DNA sequence is TGTGCCAGTACTGCAGGGGGCGCAGGCTATGGCTACACCTTC.